This is a list of T cell receptor beta chains from one sample in a study of T cells after yellow fever vaccination. TCRdb independently ran MiXCR on the 5' RACE reads; one entry per CDR3 protein. The sample has about 350,000 distinct CDR3 sequences, roughly 8.6% seen once; the top ten hold around 17%. Sample: PBMCs, taken more than 40 days after the first yellow fever vaccination. The receptors were sampled from a man younger than 30 who received the YFV17D yellow fever vaccine. Both conserved end residues are part of each CDR3. Fields, in order: clone size, D gene, J gene, V gene, CDR3 protein, CDR3 DNA. A D gene is named only where the DNA matches it firmly. A row's size may be missing; if present it is once, few, many or a size class.

.,.,TRBJ2-4,TRBV21-1,CASSKMEGSLAKNIQYF,TGTGCCAGCAGCAAAATGGAGGGGAGCTTAGCCAAAAACATTCAGTACTTC
few,TRBD2,TRBJ2-3,TRBV18,CASSPPLRAGDITDTQYF,TGTGCCAGCTCACCACCCCTTCGAGCGGGGGACATCACAGATACGCAGTATTTT
.,.,TRBJ1-1,TRBV9,CASSVGGANTEAFF,TGTGCCAGCAGCGTAGGGGGCGCGAACACTGAAGCTTTCTTT
few,.,TRBJ1-4,TRBV20-1,CSGWGANEKLFF,TGCAGTGGGTGGGGAGCTAATGAAAAACTGTTTTTT
few,.,TRBJ2-7,TRBV20-1,CSARQDYYEQYF,TGCAGTGCTCGACAGGATTACTACGAGCAGTACTTC
few,.,TRBJ2-3,TRBV6-1,CASRLSGTGADTQYF,TGTGCCAGCAGACTTAGCGGCACCGGCGCAGATACGCAGTATTTT
few,TRBD2,TRBJ2-7,TRBV27,CASTSLGRGASYEQYF,TGTGCCAGCACCTCCCTCGGGAGGGGCGCCTCCTACGAGCAGTACTTC
many,.,TRBJ1-5,TRBV12-3/TRBV12-4,CASSFGFGGRPQHF,TGTGCCAGCAGTTTTGGGTTCGGAGGGAGGCCCCAGCATTTT
many,.,TRBJ2-1,TRBV24-1,CATSDSPDSQQFF,TGTGCCACCAGTGATTCACCAGACAGTCAGCAGTTCTTC
.,.,TRBJ2-5,TRBV4-3,CASSQGRRGKETQYF,TGCGCCAGCAGCCAAGGCAGACGTGGGAAAGAGACCCAGTACTTC
.,.,TRBJ2-1,TRBV6-5,CASSYSEDTYEQFF,TGTGCCAGCAGTTACTCGGAGGACACATACGAGCAGTTCTTC
few,TRBD1,TRBJ2-3,TRBV7-2,CASSLIPDRENTQYF,TGTGCCAGCAGCTTAATCCCGGACAGGGAAAATACGCAGTATTTT
.,.,TRBJ2-3,TRBV20-1,CSARAFSGTSKTDTQYF,TGCAGTGCTAGGGCTTTCTCCGGGACCTCCAAAACCGATACGCAGTATTTT
few,TRBD1,TRBJ2-1,TRBV5-1,CASSRPETGAYNEQFF,TGCGCCAGCAGCCGCCCGGAGACAGGGGCGTACAATGAGCAGTTCTTC
few,.,TRBJ1-2,TRBV18,CASSQQDGYTF,TGTGCCAGCTCACAACAGGATGGCTACACCTTC
few,TRBD2,TRBJ2-3,TRBV7-6,CASSLVPSGASTDTQYF,TGTGCCAGCAGCTTAGTCCCTAGCGGTGCTAGCACAGATACGCAGTATTTT
few,TRBD2,TRBJ2-5,TRBV3-1,CASSQVGEGGETQYF,TGTGCCAGCAGCCAAGTCGGGGAGGGTGGAGAGACCCAGTACTTC
.,TRBD1,TRBJ2-7,TRBV27,CASSLKGQVTYEQYF,TGTGCCAGCAGTTTAAAGGGACAGGTGACCTACGAGCAGTACTTC
.,.,TRBJ2-1,TRBV5-1,CASSLWPGDNEQFF,TGCGCCAGCAGCTTGTGGCCGGGGGACAATGAGCAGTTCTTC
.,TRBD2,TRBJ2-3,TRBV5-4,CASSLRVAGPTDTQYF,TGTGCCAGCAGCTTGAGGGTAGCGGGGCCGACAGATACGCAGTATTTT
.,.,TRBJ2-7,TRBV30,CAWSVRYEQYF,TGTGCCTGGAGTGTCCGCTACGAGCAGTACTTC
few,.,TRBJ2-5,TRBV5-1,CASSLFSGGTDSQETQYF,TGCGCCAGCAGCTTGTTCTCCGGAGGGACGGACTCCCAAGAGACCCAGTACTTC
few,.,TRBJ2-7,TRBV6-6,CASSPSDRAGQYF,TGTGCCAGCAGTCCATCAGACAGAGCCGGGCAGTACTTC
.,.,TRBJ2-5,TRBV5-1,CASSPKEGGGQETQYF,TGCGCCAGCAGCCCCAAGGAGGGGGGGGGGCAAGAGACCCAGTACTTC
few,.,TRBJ2-3,TRBV10-3,CAINVQGGGTDTQYF,TGTGCCATCAACGTACAGGGAGGGGGCACAGATACGCAGTATTTT